These T cell receptor beta chains were read from a single sample in a study of OX40 agonist ivuxolimab in advanced cancers. Some clones are missing from TCRdb's copy, which holds only in-frame ones; the method was immunoSEQ multiplex PCR. The sample consists of roughly 50,000 clones, roughly 90% of them appearing once. The input for sequencing was CD4+ or CD8+ T cells sorted from blood, taken in a trial of the OX40 agonist ivuxolimab. The receptors here all came from an adult with an advanced solid tumor such as melanoma, head and neck, liver or kidney cancer. Both conserved end residues are part of each CDR3. D genes are given only for firm matches. For some rows the clone size is stated as once, few or many, or as a class when expanded; others skip it.

j_gene: TRBJ2-1; d_gene: TRBD1; abundance: -; v_gene: TRBV28; CDR3aa: CASSPGQGRRFF; CDR3nt: TGTGCCAGCAGTCCCGGACAGGGAAGACGGTTCTTC
j_gene: TRBJ2-7; d_gene: TRBD2; abundance: -; v_gene: TRBV30; CDR3aa: CAWSVSGSYEQYF; CDR3nt: TGTGCCTGGAGTGTTAGCGGGTCCTACGAGCAGTACTTC
j_gene: TRBJ2-7; d_gene: TRBD1; abundance: -; v_gene: TRBV5-1; CDR3aa: CASSKGQVGNEQYF; CDR3nt: TGCGCCAGCAGCAAGGGACAGGTGGGCAACGAGCAGTACTTC
j_gene: TRBJ2-3; d_gene: -; abundance: -; v_gene: TRBV5-6; CDR3aa: CASSFQGAANTDTQYF; CDR3nt: TGTGCCAGCAGCTTTCAAGGGGCCGCTAACACAGATACGCAGTATTTT
j_gene: TRBJ1-1; d_gene: -; abundance: -; v_gene: TRBV30; CDR3aa: CAWNRKNTEAFF; CDR3nt: TGTGCCTGGAACCGCAAGAACACTGAAGCTTTCTTT
j_gene: TRBJ2-3; d_gene: -; abundance: -; v_gene: TRBV28; CDR3aa: CATLPEHKDTQYF; CDR3nt: TGTGCCACCCTCCCGGAGCATAAAGATACGCAGTATTTT
j_gene: TRBJ1-1; d_gene: -; abundance: -; v_gene: TRBV30; CDR3aa: CAWKEGTEAFF; CDR3nt: TGTGCCTGGAAGGAGGGTACTGAAGCTTTCTTT
j_gene: TRBJ1-5; d_gene: -; abundance: -; v_gene: TRBV19; CDR3aa: CASSPPAVRNQPQHF; CDR3nt: TGTGCCAGTAGTCCCCCGGCAGTTCGGAATCAGCCCCAGCATTTT
j_gene: TRBJ2-3; d_gene: -; abundance: once; v_gene: TRBV18; CDR3aa: CASSPMPGTDTQYF; CDR3nt: TGTGCCAGCTCACCAATGCCCGGGACAGATACGCAGTATTTT
j_gene: TRBJ1-5; d_gene: TRBD1; abundance: -; v_gene: TRBV7-8; CDR3aa: CASSSGQGTYQPQHF; CDR3nt: TGTGCCAGCAGCTCGGGACAGGGTACTTATCAGCCCCAGCATTTT
j_gene: TRBJ2-5; d_gene: TRBD1; abundance: -; v_gene: TRBV18; CDR3aa: CASSPPRGQGGETQYF; CDR3nt: TGTGCCAGCTCACCACCGAGGGGACAGGGTGGAGAGACCCAGTACTTC
j_gene: TRBJ2-7; d_gene: -; abundance: -; v_gene: TRBV5-1; CDR3aa: CASSLAQGTEQYF; CDR3nt: TGCGCCAGCAGCTTGGCTCAGGGGACCGAGCAGTACTTC
j_gene: TRBJ1-4; d_gene: -; abundance: -; v_gene: TRBV9; CDR3aa: CASSVGDGNEKLFF; CDR3nt: TGTGCCAGCAGCGTAGGGGACGGCAATGAAAAACTGTTTTTT
j_gene: TRBJ2-7; d_gene: TRBD1; abundance: -; v_gene: TRBV5-6; CDR3aa: CASSPRGTGASYEQYF; CDR3nt: TGTGCCAGCAGCCCCCGAGGGACAGGGGCGTCCTACGAGCAGTACTTC
j_gene: TRBJ2-7; d_gene: -; abundance: -; v_gene: TRBV10-3; CDR3aa: CAISQLDYEQYF; CDR3nt: TGTGCCATCTCGCAGCTAGACTACGAGCAGTACTTC
j_gene: TRBJ1-2; d_gene: -; abundance: -; v_gene: TRBV9; CDR3aa: CASSVGIGRGDYGYTF; CDR3nt: TGTGCCAGCAGCGTAGGGATAGGTCGGGGGGACTATGGCTACACCTTC
j_gene: TRBJ2-5; d_gene: -; abundance: -; v_gene: TRBV6-1; CDR3aa: CASSEIGIARGPQYF; CDR3nt: TGTGCCAGCAGTGAAATTGGGATCGCCCGAGGTCCCCAGTACTTC
j_gene: TRBJ1-5; d_gene: TRBD1; abundance: -; v_gene: TRBV6-5; CDR3aa: CASSYSRGGDQPQHF; CDR3nt: TGTGCCAGCAGTTACTCGAGAGGGGGCGATCAGCCCCAGCATTTT
j_gene: TRBJ1-2; d_gene: -; abundance: -; v_gene: TRBV18; CDR3aa: CASSPQPGSNYGYTF; CDR3nt: TGTGCCAGCTCACCCCAGCCAGGGTCGAACTATGGCTACACCTTC
j_gene: TRBJ1-2; d_gene: -; abundance: -; v_gene: TRBV6-4; CDR3aa: CASSAGGGNYGYTF; CDR3nt: TGTGCCAGCAGTGCGGGGGGTGGCAACTATGGCTACACCTTC
j_gene: TRBJ2-7; d_gene: TRBD2; abundance: -; v_gene: TRBV5-1; CDR3aa: CASSRGSGYEQYF; CDR3nt: TGCGCCAGCAGCCGCGGGAGTGGGTACGAGCAGTACTTC
j_gene: TRBJ1-2; d_gene: -; abundance: -; v_gene: TRBV5-6; CDR3aa: CASSLVRGPGLRGYTF; CDR3nt: TGTGCCAGCAGCTTGGTAAGGGGTCCCGGGTTGAGGGGCTACACCTTC
j_gene: TRBJ1-2; d_gene: -; abundance: -; v_gene: TRBV11-2; CDR3aa: CASSLARATNYGYTF; CDR3nt: TGTGCCAGCAGCTTAGCCAGGGCTACTAACTATGGCTACACCTTC
j_gene: TRBJ2-7; d_gene: TRBD1; abundance: -; v_gene: TRBV4-1; CDR3aa: CASSQTGILPSYEQYF; CDR3nt: TGCGCCAGCAGCCAGACAGGGATTCTCCCCTCCTACGAGCAGTACTTC
j_gene: TRBJ1-4; d_gene: -; abundance: -; v_gene: TRBV18; CDR3aa: CASSPNRATNEKLFF; CDR3nt: TGTGCCAGCTCACCCAACAGAGCAACTAATGAAAAACTGTTTTTT
j_gene: TRBJ2-3; d_gene: TRBD1; abundance: once; v_gene: TRBV11-2; CDR3aa: CASSLLDRGTDTQYF; CDR3nt: TGTGCCAGCAGCTTACTGGACAGGGGTACAGATACGCAGTATTTT
j_gene: TRBJ2-3; d_gene: -; abundance: -; v_gene: TRBV5-1; CDR3aa: CASSLGLATDTQYF; CDR3nt: TGCGCCAGCAGCTTGGGGTTAGCCACAGATACGCAGTATTTT
j_gene: TRBJ1-2; d_gene: TRBD1; abundance: -; v_gene: TRBV10-3; CDR3aa: CAISEGQGRGYTF; CDR3nt: TGTGCCATCAGCGAAGGACAGGGGAGAGGCTACACCTTC
j_gene: TRBJ2-7; d_gene: TRBD1; abundance: -; v_gene: TRBV5-6; CDR3aa: CASSWGQGYEQYF; CDR3nt: TGTGCCAGCAGCTGGGGACAGGGGTACGAGCAGTACTTC
j_gene: TRBJ2-1; d_gene: -; abundance: -; v_gene: TRBV10-3; CDR3aa: CAIRTPSNEQFF; CDR3nt: TGTGCCATCAGGACCCCGTCCAATGAGCAGTTCTTC
j_gene: TRBJ2-2; d_gene: -; abundance: -; v_gene: TRBV7-3; CDR3aa: CASSLEKNTGELFF; CDR3nt: TGTGCCAGCAGCTTAGAAAAGAACACCGGGGAGCTGTTTTTT
j_gene: TRBJ2-5; d_gene: -; abundance: -; v_gene: TRBV5-4; CDR3aa: CASSFQGGGETQYF; CDR3nt: TGTGCCAGCAGCTTTCAAGGGGGTGGGGAGACCCAGTACTTC
j_gene: TRBJ2-1; d_gene: TRBD2; abundance: once; v_gene: TRBV25-1; CDR3aa: CASSAQESRGVGEQFF; CDR3nt: TGTGCCAGCAGTGCTCAAGAGAGCCGGGGGGTGGGAGAGCAGTTCTTC
j_gene: TRBJ1-6; d_gene: TRBD1; abundance: once; v_gene: TRBV2; CDR3aa: CASSTGQGGSSPLHF; CDR3nt: TGTGCCAGCAGTACCGGACAGGGGGGGTCTTCACCCCTCCACTTT
j_gene: TRBJ2-7; d_gene: -; abundance: -; v_gene: TRBV5-5; CDR3aa: CASSQAPGVYEQYF; CDR3nt: TGTGCCAGCAGCCAAGCCCCGGGGGTCTACGAGCAGTACTTC
j_gene: TRBJ1-6; d_gene: -; abundance: few; v_gene: TRBV19; CDR3aa: CASSSGTGHVAPHF; CDR3nt: TGTGCCAGTAGTTCCGGGACGGGGCATGTGGCTCCCCACTTT
j_gene: TRBJ2-3; d_gene: -; abundance: once; v_gene: TRBV18; CDR3aa: CASSPPGTDTQYF; CDR3nt: TGTGCCAGCTCACCACCGGGCACAGATACGCAGTATTTT
j_gene: TRBJ2-7; d_gene: -; abundance: -; v_gene: TRBV7-9; CDR3aa: CASSRPGAYEQYF; CDR3nt: TGTGCCAGCAGCCGACCGGGCGCCTACGAGCAGTACTTC
j_gene: TRBJ2-3; d_gene: -; abundance: -; v_gene: TRBV5-1; CDR3aa: CASSLTSDTQYF; CDR3nt: TGCGCCAGCAGCTTGACTTCCGATACGCAGTATTTT
j_gene: TRBJ1-1; d_gene: -; abundance: few; v_gene: TRBV6-5; CDR3aa: CASSSPVGAEAFF; CDR3nt: TGTGCCAGCAGTTCCCCCGTGGGGGCTGAAGCTTTCTTT
j_gene: TRBJ2-7; d_gene: -; abundance: few; v_gene: TRBV10-3; CDR3aa: CAISDSGRTSYEQYF; CDR3nt: TGTGCCATCAGTGATTCGGGCCGAACCTCCTACGAGCAGTACTTC
j_gene: TRBJ1-5; d_gene: -; abundance: -; v_gene: TRBV6-1; CDR3aa: CASGTGNQPQHF; CDR3nt: TGTGCCAGCGGCACAGGGAATCAGCCCCAGCATTTT
j_gene: TRBJ2-7; d_gene: TRBD1; abundance: -; v_gene: TRBV5-5; CDR3aa: CATTRPGTGTYEQYF; CDR3nt: TGTGCCACCACCCGACCCGGGACAGGAACCTACGAGCAGTACTTC
j_gene: TRBJ2-1; d_gene: -; abundance: -; v_gene: TRBV29-1; CDR3aa: CSVEAPGGAADSYNEQFF; CDR3nt: TGCAGCGTTGAAGCCCCAGGAGGGGCGGCTGACTCCTACAATGAGCAGTTCTTC
j_gene: TRBJ1-4; d_gene: -; abundance: once; v_gene: TRBV27; CDR3aa: CASRLQGVNEKLFF; CDR3nt: TGTGCCAGCAGACTACAGGGCGTTAATGAAAAACTGTTTTTT
j_gene: TRBJ2-7; d_gene: TRBD1; abundance: -; v_gene: TRBV30; CDR3aa: CAGTRQGATYEQYF; CDR3nt: TGTGCCGGGACCCGACAGGGGGCTACCTACGAGCAGTACTTC
j_gene: TRBJ2-1; d_gene: -; abundance: once; v_gene: TRBV2; CDR3aa: CASREDNNEQFF; CDR3nt: TGTGCCAGCAGGGAGGACAACAATGAGCAGTTCTTC
j_gene: TRBJ1-1; d_gene: -; abundance: few; v_gene: TRBV18; CDR3aa: CASSPREGWGYSYTEAFF; CDR3nt: TGTGCCAGCTCACCACGGGAGGGCTGGGGATATTCCTACACTGAAGCTTTCTTT
j_gene: TRBJ1-5; d_gene: -; abundance: -; v_gene: TRBV28; CDR3aa: CASSLFRGQPQHF; CDR3nt: TGTGCCAGCAGTTTATTTCGGGGGCAGCCCCAGCATTTT
j_gene: TRBJ1-1; d_gene: -; abundance: -; v_gene: TRBV19; CDR3aa: CASSMPPGFSNTEAFF; CDR3nt: TGTGCCAGTAGTATGCCCCCAGGGTTTTCGAACACTGAAGCTTTCTTT
j_gene: TRBJ2-7; d_gene: TRBD1; abundance: -; v_gene: TRBV7-9; CDR3aa: CASSPGPGQGFYEQYF; CDR3nt: TGTGCCAGCAGCCCAGGCCCGGGACAGGGGTTCTACGAGCAGTACTTC
j_gene: TRBJ2-2; d_gene: TRBD1; abundance: -; v_gene: TRBV6-5; CDR3aa: CASSSPGTGGAGELFF; CDR3nt: TGTGCCAGCAGTTCTCCCGGGACAGGGGGCGCCGGGGAGCTGTTTTTT
j_gene: TRBJ1-5; d_gene: -; abundance: -; v_gene: TRBV28; CDR3aa: CASSSPGGNQPQHF; CDR3nt: TGTGCCAGCAGTTCCCCAGGTGGCAATCAGCCCCAGCATTTT
j_gene: TRBJ2-6; d_gene: -; abundance: -; v_gene: TRBV19; CDR3aa: CASSGSVGANVLTF; CDR3nt: TGTGCCAGTAGTGGCAGTGTTGGGGCCAACGTCCTGACTTTC
j_gene: TRBJ1-5; d_gene: -; abundance: -; v_gene: TRBV5-5; CDR3aa: CASSPGLINQPQHF; CDR3nt: TGTGCCAGCAGCCCAGGACTGATCAATCAGCCCCAGCATTTT